This entry lists 23 T cell receptor beta chains sequenced from one sample in a study of T cells in localized non-small cell lung cancer. The assay was immunoSEQ multiplex PCR, and TCRdb's table has in-frame clones only and misses some. The data show roughly 30,000 clones, approximately 94% seen once. The source material was peripheral blood, sampled before any cancer treatment. All receptors derive from a woman aged 40-69 years with stage I lung adenocarcinoma.

This clone was seen only a few times. The chain combines TRBV2 with TRBJ1-6; D gene unclear. The CDR3 is 12 residues long. Looked up from germline, CDR1 is SNHLY and CDR2 is FYNNEI. V lost 11 bases to trimming and J lost 10 bases, with 15 bases between them. CDR3 coding DNA: TGTGCCGGAAAACGAGAGGGATCACCCCTCCACTTT. Its protein is CAGKREGSPLHF.

The J gene is TRBJ2-1, the V gene TRBV4-1; unclear D gene. Germline assignment: CDR1 MGHRA and CDR2 YSYEKL. The CDR3 is 15 residues long. The ends were cut back, 4 bases at V and 5 bases at J, with 15 bases in the middle. CDR3: CASSPHAGVNNEQFF. Here the CDR3 DNA reads TGCGCCAGCAGCCCTCACGCCGGAGTGAACAATGAGCAGTTCTTC.

This clone was detected once. The CDR3 DNA reads TGTGCCAGCAGTTCCAGCACAATGAACACTGAAGCTTTCTTT. This sequence encodes CASSSSTMNTEAFF. V and J are TRBV9 and TRBJ1-1; the D is unclear. CDR1 is SGDLS, CDR2 YYNGEE, per germline. The V and J ends lost 5 bases and 0 bases respectively, with 11 bases between them. CDR3 size: 14 residues.

The chain is built from TRBV29-1 and TRBJ2-3; 9 nucleotides agree with TRBD2. V dropped 3 bases and J dropped 4; count of bases not matched to a gene: 5. CDR1 is SQVTM and CDR2 is ANQGSEA in the germline V gene. CDR3 length equals 14 residues. CDR3 nucleotides: TGCAGCGTTGACGGAGCGGGGGGACCAGATACGCAGTATTTT. It translates to CSVDGAGGPDTQYF.

The V gene is TRBV21-1, the J gene TRBJ1-1. TRBV21-1 is noted as a pseudogene. CDR3 length equals 14 residues. This CDR3 reads CASSKLRGATEAFF. For the CDR3, the DNA is TGTGCCAGCAGCAAATTAAGGGGGGCCACTGAAGCTTTCTTT.

This sequence joins TRBV4-3 and TRBJ2-7; 7 nucleotides align to TRBD1. There are 15 residues in the CDR3. Germline CDR1 reads LGHNA; CDR2 reads YSLEER. V lost 1 base, J lost 3 bases, and 6 bases stayed unmatched. The CDR3 DNA sequence: TGCGCCAGCAGCCAAGGGACAGGCTCTTACTACGAGCAGTACTTC. Its translation is CASSQGTGSYYEQYF.

CDR3 nucleotide sequence: TGTGCCAGCTTTCTCTCGCGCGGGTTTTACGAGCAGTACTTC. This translates into CASFLSRGFYEQYF. The chain carries TRBV5-6 and TRBJ2-7, with D perhaps TRBD2 (5 bases). V was shortened by 7 bases and J by 4 bases, with 18 bases between the two germline ends. CDR1 and CDR2 from the germline V gene are SGHDT and YYEEEE. There are 14 residues in the CDR3.

The V gene is TRBV7-2, the J gene TRBJ1-2; D remains ambiguous. The CDR3 is made up of 16 amino acids. Per the germline V gene, CDR1 is SGHTA and CDR2 is FQGNSA. V was pared by 2 bases and J by 0 bases, with 13 bases between. CDR3 coding DNA: TGTGCCAGCAGCTTACGAGCTATGGGGACTAACTATGGCTACACCTTC. Translation gives CASSLRAMGTNYGYTF.

About this clone itself: The sample carries other DNA sequences with the same CDR3. V and J are TRBV11-3 and TRBJ2-7; 9 bases fit TRBD1. The ends lost 5 bases at V and 4 bases at J; junction bases unmatched: 9. This CDR3 has 15 residues. The V gene's germline CDR1 is SGHNT and CDR2 YENEEA. In DNA, the CDR3 is TGTGCCAGCAGCCTTGGACAGGGGAGGGCTTACGAGCAGTACTTC. Protein product: CASSLGQGRAYEQYF.

V usage is TRBV5-1 and J usage is TRBJ1-5, with TRBD1 as a possible D gene (5 bases). CDR3 length equals 15 residues. CDR1 SGHRS and CDR2 YFSETQ come from the germline V gene. V was trimmed by 4 bases and J by 0 bases, leaving 11 bases between them. The CDR3 is CASSTSGYSNQPQHF. The CDR3 DNA sequence: TGCGCCAGCAGCACCTCAGGGTATAGCAATCAGCCCCAGCATTTT.

This clone was seen only a few times. The chain is built from TRBV19 and TRBJ1-4; TRBD1 matches at 9 bases. Germline values: CDR1 LNHDA, CDR2 SQIVND (reference sequence). J gave up 6 bases and V 5 bases, and 4 bases lay outside the gene matches. This CDR3 spans 14 amino acids. The CDR3: CASSPWTGDEKLFF. The DNA for the CDR3 is TGTGCCAGTAGTCCTTGGACAGGGGATGAAAAACTGTTTTTT.

CDR3 DNA sequence: TGTGCCACCAACGTGGGGACAGGGGTCACAGATACGCAGTATTTT. Translating it yields CATNVGTGVTDTQYF. The chain carries TRBV2 and TRBJ2-3, with 10 bases that match TRBD1. The CDR3 runs 15 residues. V lost 10 bases and J lost 2; bases outside the gene matches: 9. Per germline, CDR1 SNHLY and CDR2 FYNNEI.

This clone was seen a single time. The V gene is TRBV4-1, the J gene TRBJ2-3, with D possibly being TRBD1 (5 bases). The CDR3 is made up of 17 amino acids. Germline assignment: CDR1 MGHRA and CDR2 YSYEKL. V was trimmed by 4 bases and J by 1 base, leaving 18 bases between them. CDR3 sequence: CASSLQRGTTRTDTQYF. In DNA, the CDR3 is TGCGCCAGCAGCCTCCAAAGGGGTACTACACGCACAGATACGCAGTATTTT.

The rearrangement joins TRBV15 to TRBJ2-7, with D perhaps given as TRBD1 or TRBD2 (5 bases each). The CDR3 totals 15 residues. The V gene lost 0 bases and the J gene lost 5 bases, with 14 bases spanning the gap. Germline V lookup: CDR1 LNHNV, CDR2 YYDKDF (reference sequence). The CDR3 nucleotides read TGTGCCACCAGCAGAGAAACGGGACGAAGTAACGAGCAGTACTTC. Translated: CATSRETGRSNEQYF.

The rearrangement links TRBV10-3 to TRBJ2-3, with 11 positions matching TRBD2. CDR1 ENHRY and CDR2 SYGVKD come from the germline V gene. The CDR3 length is 14 residues. Trimming cost V 9 bases and J 4 bases; bases outside gene matches: 6. Here the CDR3 reads CAIRLAGNADTQYF. CDR3 nucleotide sequence: TGTGCCATTAGACTAGCGGGGAATGCAGATACGCAGTATTTT.

This clone occurred once. J is TRBJ2-7 and V is TRBV10-3, with D perhaps TRBD1 (6 bases). V lost 10 bases and J lost 7, with 23 bases in between. This CDR3 spans 14 amino acids. Germline V gives CDR1 ENHRY, CDR2 SYGVKD. The CDR3 DNA is TGTGCCACCAGCGACTCTAGGGGGTCGGGAGAGCAGTACTTC. Translation: CATSDSRGSGEQYF.

The chain links TRBV13 to TRBJ2-5, with D possibly matching TRBD1 (8 bases). Trimming stripped 3 bases from V and 3 bases from J, with 23 bases between. Germline CDR1 reads PRHDT; CDR2 reads FYEKMQ (reference sequence). The CDR3 length is 18 residues. The CDR3 DNA reads TGTGCCAGCAGCTTCCTAAACCTCAGAACAGGGGGGGAAGAGACCCAGTACTTC. Its translation: CASSFLNLRTGGEETQYF.

The chain couples TRBV5-1 to TRBJ1-5; TRBD1 is a possible D gene (5 bases). CDR1 and CDR2 (germline): SGHRS, YFSETQ. V shed 4 bases and J shed 0 bases, with 17 bases lying between them. The CDR3 extends over 17 amino acids. CDR3 region: CASSLGGGVNSNQPQHF. Here the CDR3 DNA reads TGCGCCAGCAGCCTGGGGGGAGGGGTCAATAGCAATCAGCCCCAGCATTTT.

The chain is built from TRBV7-2 and TRBJ1-3; 7 bases are a match to TRBD1. CDR1 is SGHTA, CDR2 FQGNSA, per germline. J gave up 2 bases and V 0 bases, and 7 bases lay outside the gene matches. There are 17 residues in the CDR3. The CDR3 loop reads CASSLAATGTAGNTIYF. CDR3 bases: TGTGCCAGCAGCTTAGCAGCCACAGGGACAGCTGGAAACACCATATATTTT.

In DNA, the CDR3 is TGTGCCAGCAGTGAAGGGGGTATGGTTGGGGACGAAAAACTGTTTTTT. Translation gives CASSEGGMVGDEKLFF. This chain links TRBV2 with TRBJ1-4, with D possibly being TRBD1 (5 bases). Per germline, CDR1 SNHLY and CDR2 FYNNEI. The CDR3 has 16 amino acids. Trimming pared 1 base from V and 8 bases from J, leaving 17 bases between.

The chain recombines TRBV11-3 with TRBJ2-7, with D uncertain. V lost 4 bases to trimming and J lost 2 bases, with 12 bases between them. CDR1 is SGHNT and CDR2 is YENEEA in the germline V gene. This CDR3 is 14 amino acids long. This chain's CDR3 is CASSSAGQPYEQYF. CDR3 DNA sequence: TGTGCCAGCAGCTCCGCCGGGCAGCCCTACGAGCAGTACTTC.

In this sample, this clone turned up once. This chain links TRBV29-1 with TRBJ1-3; TRBD1 is a possible D gene (5 bases). Trimming took off 0 bases at V and 0 bases at J, with 6 bases between the two ends. Germline values: CDR1 SQVTM, CDR2 ANQGSEA. This CDR3 has 14 residues. CDR3 bases: TGCAGCGTTGAAGACGGGGGCTCTGGAAACACCATATATTTT. It encodes CSVEDGGSGNTIYF.

The CDR3 sequence: CASSLLRGRYNEQFF. CDR3 DNA: TGCGCCAGCAGCTTGCTGCGGGGGAGATACAATGAGCAGTTCTTC. The genes are TRBV5-1 and TRBJ2-1; TRBD2 aligns across 7 bases. This CDR3 region has 15 residues. Germline lookup yields CDR1 SGHRS and CDR2 YFSETQ. V lost 1 base to trimming and J lost 4 bases; unmatched junction nucleotides: 5.